This TCR beta chain is from a study of vaccination and CD4 T cells after COVID-19. At the level of the study: Cells were stimulated with overlapping spike peptides from SARS-CoV-2, HCoV-NL63, HCoV-OC43 and HCoV-229E.

Stated treatment: roughly 10-day PBMC culture with coronavirus spike peptide pools or control peptides (ViraFEST assay). The length of the CDR3 is 12 residues. Trimming pared 7 bases from V and 4 bases from J, leaving 7 bases between. With the Oncomine TCR Beta short-read assay, DNA from cultured CD4+ T cells was sequenced. TCRdb processed the PCR reads anew with MiXCR; each CDR3 protein has one entry. The table records about 15,000 distinct CDR3 sequences, roughly 55% of them present only once. As to this clonotype: Its antigen remains unidentified.

What was sequenced was CD4+ T cells from blood, cultured in vitro. The chain recombines TRBV12-3 or TRBV12-4 with TRBJ2-2; D remains ambiguous. This sequence originates from a human donor who had recovered from COVID-19. For the CDR3, the DNA is TGTGCCAGCATCCCGGGCACCGGGGAGCTGTTTTTT. Protein product: CASIPGTGELFF.